The 9 T cell receptor beta chains in this list originate from one sample, sequenced in a study of cytomegalovirus exposure and HLA in healthy donors. Both 60 Vbeta primers and 13 Jbeta primers went into the PCR. The table came from immunoSEQ multiplex PCR; TCRdb's copy has only in-frame clones and leaves some out. The sample lists roughly 140,000 clones, 80% occurring once. The source material was PBMCs. The receptors were gathered from a man aged 25-40 years in good health and CMV-seronegative.

The J gene is TRBJ2-2, the V gene TRBV5-1; D possibly corresponds to TRBD1 (5 bases). The CDR3 has 16 residues. The germline gives CDR1 SGHRS, CDR2 YFSETQ. The V gene lost 1 base and the J gene lost 3 bases, with 13 bases spanning the gap. CDR3 loop: CASSLHRKRDTGELFF. CDR3 coding DNA: TGCGCCAGCAGCTTGCACAGGAAAAGGGACACCGGGGAGCTGTTTTTT. The full variable domain, rest sourced from reference TRBV5-1 and TRBJ2-2, is KAGVTQTPRYLIKTRGQQVTLSCSPISGHRSVSWYQQTPGQGLQFLFEYFSETQRNKGNFPGRFSGRQFSNSRSEMNVSTLELGDSALYLCASSLHRKRDTGELFFGEGSRLTVL.

The gene calls are TRBV6-4 and TRBJ2-2, with 11 bases identical to TRBD1. After removal of 4 bases from V and 6 bases from J, the junction contained 10 bases not matched to a gene. CDR1 is MRHNA, CDR2 SNTAGT, per germline. This CDR3 contains 17 residues. Here the CDR3 DNA reads TGTGCCAGCAGTGTTTGGGTCGGACAGGGGGCCCCCGGGGAGCTGTTTTTT. This translates into CASSVWVGQGAPGELFF.

The chain has TRBV28 and TRBJ2-5; D might be TRBD1 (6 bases). This CDR3 spans 13 amino acids. Per germline, CDR1 MDHEN and CDR2 SYDVKM. The V and J ends lost 5 bases and 10 bases respectively, with 17 bases between them. The chain's CDR3 is CASSLGTPLNQYF. The CDR3 nucleotides are TGTGCCAGCAGTCTCGGGACACCCCTGAACCAGTACTTC.

The chain's CDR3 is CASSRSRTGYYEQYF. CDR3 DNA: TGTGCCAGCAGTCGCTCCCGGACAGGGTACTACGAGCAGTACTTC. The rearrangement joins TRBV28 to TRBJ2-7; 8 bases are shared with TRBD1. The CDR3 runs 15 residues. In germline, CDR1 is MDHEN, CDR2 SYDVKM. V lost 5 bases, J lost 3 bases, and 9 bases stayed unmatched.

The sample holds one count of this clone. The rearrangement joins TRBV5-1 to TRBJ2-2; 8 nucleotides agree with TRBD1. Germline-derived CDR1 and CDR2 are SGHRS and YFSETQ. V was clipped by 5 bases and J by 7 bases; unmatched bases: 13. The CDR3 runs to 16 residues. CDR3 in DNA: TGCGCCAGCAGGACGACAGGGGATAATGTGGGCGGGGAGCTGTTTTTT. This translates into CASRTTGDNVGGELFF.

The V call is TRBV7-2, the J call TRBJ2-7; 7 bases match TRBD2. This CDR3 comprises 15 residues. With 2 bases clipped from V and 7 bases from J, the junction kept 11 bases outside the gene matches. Germline V gene lookup returns CDR1 SGHTA and CDR2 FQGNSA. For the CDR3, the DNA is TGTGCCAGCAGCTTAACGACTAGCTCCTCCTGGGAGCAGTACTTC. Protein product: CASSLTTSSSWEQYF.

V and J are TRBV7-2 and TRBJ1-5; TRBD1 aligns across 9 bases. In germline, CDR1 is SGHTA, CDR2 FQGNSA. Losses at the gene ends were 2 bases for V and 4 bases for J; bases not matched to a gene: 3. The length of the CDR3 is 15 residues. CDR3 sequence: CASSLRGQGNQPQHF. The DNA of the CDR3 is TGTGCCAGCAGCTTAAGGGGACAGGGTAATCAGCCCCAGCATTTT.

The chain combines TRBV6-5 with TRBJ2-7, with 10 bases aligning to TRBD1. Trimming cost V 2 bases and J 5 bases; bases outside gene matches: 6. The CDR3 totals 15 residues. CDR1 is MNHEY and CDR2 is SVGAGI in the germline V gene. CDR3 amino acids: CASSYGGTGVHEQYF. The CDR3 DNA is TGTGCCAGCAGTTACGGAGGGACAGGGGTCCACGAGCAGTACTTC.

The V call is TRBV18, the J call TRBJ2-5; TRBD1 matches 7 bases. V trimming: 4 bases; J trimming: 1 base; junction bases outside the gene matches: 6. The CDR3 is 15 amino acids. The germline gives CDR1 KGHSH, CDR2 LQKENI. The CDR3 DNA is TGTGCCAGCTCACACCCAGGGGGTACCCAAGAGACCCAGTACTTC. This codes for CASSHPGGTQETQYF.